The rows below give T cell receptor beta chains drawn from one sample of a study of CD8+ T cells in alopecia areata. The protocol was immunoSEQ multiplex PCR, while the TCRdb copy is restricted to in-frame clones and leaves out a portion. The table includes 150,000 to 200,000 clones, approximately 59% detected once. The source material was CD4+ T cells sorted from blood, sampled at week 0. Receptors were obtained from a human donor with alopecia areata. The CDR3 runs from the conserved cysteine through the conserved F or W. Fields, in order: V gene, D gene, CDR3 protein. The D gene is left open where the match is weak.

V gene: TRBV11-2; D gene: -; CDR3 protein: CASSPGRGEAFF
V gene: TRBV20-1; D gene: TRBD2; CDR3 protein: CSARSGTTQFF
V gene: TRBV15; D gene: -; CDR3 protein: CATSREGLTGRLGEQYF
V gene: TRBV10-3; D gene: TRBD1; CDR3 protein: CAISDPLGQSSYEQYF
V gene: TRBV27; D gene: -; CDR3 protein: CASSLRWAENYGYTF
V gene: TRBV5-6; D gene: -; CDR3 protein: CASSLTAGETQYF
V gene: TRBV5-1; D gene: -; CDR3 protein: CASSFSETQYF
V gene: TRBV6-5; D gene: -; CDR3 protein: CASSLGNPSTDTQYF
V gene: TRBV6-1; D gene: TRBD2; CDR3 protein: CASMPGLRETQYF
V gene: TRBV6-5; D gene: -; CDR3 protein: CASSYTPAGVGSPLHF
V gene: TRBV19; D gene: -; CDR3 protein: CASRTAGQTNEKLFF
V gene: TRBV25-1; D gene: TRBD1; CDR3 protein: CASSSQGAGANVLTF
V gene: TRBV11-1; D gene: -; CDR3 protein: CASTRGTGELFF
V gene: TRBV29-1; D gene: -; CDR3 protein: CSVLGLTTYEQYF
V gene: TRBV27; D gene: -; CDR3 protein: CASSLEGGYGYTF
V gene: TRBV25-1; D gene: -; CDR3 protein: CASSQTGGELFF
V gene: TRBV5-1; D gene: -; CDR3 protein: CASSLKRGNTEAFF
V gene: TRBV4-1; D gene: -; CDR3 protein: CASSQGQRYEQYF
V gene: TRBV6-5; D gene: -; CDR3 protein: CASSYQWGSNYGYTF
V gene: TRBV5-4; D gene: -; CDR3 protein: CASSSDPWGNTEAFF
V gene: TRBV5-1; D gene: -; CDR3 protein: CASSSVGGELFF
V gene: TRBV29-1; D gene: -; CDR3 protein: CSVEEINGKTGPYGYTF
V gene: TRBV30; D gene: -; CDR3 protein: CAWSSGGEAFF
V gene: TRBV9; D gene: TRBD1; CDR3 protein: CASSVSGGSTEAFF
V gene: TRBV6-1; D gene: TRBD1; CDR3 protein: CASSTKTGGAKTQYF
V gene: TRBV30; D gene: -; CDR3 protein: CAWTPMTASNEQFF
V gene: TRBV15; D gene: TRBD1; CDR3 protein: CATSRETGLERNGYTF
V gene: TRBV6-5; D gene: -; CDR3 protein: CASTTGTRQFF
V gene: TRBV9; D gene: -; CDR3 protein: CASSPPAVDEQFF
V gene: TRBV5-6; D gene: -; CDR3 protein: CASSLPANYGYTF